One TCR beta chain is described in this entry. This specimen belongs to a study of control samples from healthy donors and cancer patients. Clones were sequenced by immunoSEQ multiplex PCR, and TCRdb holds only the in-frame ones, with some missing. The top ten clones hold roughly 1.2% of a sample with under 70,000 clones, 90% of them seen once. Germline values: CDR1 LNHDA, CDR2 SQIVND (reference sequence). The CDR3 consists of 13 residues. Trimming took 4 bases from V and 8 from J, leaving 12 bases between them. The V gene is TRBV19, the J gene TRBJ1-5; D might be TRBD1 (6 bases). Sequencing was done on a sample of PBMCs. This TCR derives from a woman aged 45-65 years with colorectal cancer. CDR3 residues: CASSKDREEPQHF. The CDR3 DNA reads TGTGCCAGTAGTAAGGACAGAGAGGAGCCCCAGCATTTT.